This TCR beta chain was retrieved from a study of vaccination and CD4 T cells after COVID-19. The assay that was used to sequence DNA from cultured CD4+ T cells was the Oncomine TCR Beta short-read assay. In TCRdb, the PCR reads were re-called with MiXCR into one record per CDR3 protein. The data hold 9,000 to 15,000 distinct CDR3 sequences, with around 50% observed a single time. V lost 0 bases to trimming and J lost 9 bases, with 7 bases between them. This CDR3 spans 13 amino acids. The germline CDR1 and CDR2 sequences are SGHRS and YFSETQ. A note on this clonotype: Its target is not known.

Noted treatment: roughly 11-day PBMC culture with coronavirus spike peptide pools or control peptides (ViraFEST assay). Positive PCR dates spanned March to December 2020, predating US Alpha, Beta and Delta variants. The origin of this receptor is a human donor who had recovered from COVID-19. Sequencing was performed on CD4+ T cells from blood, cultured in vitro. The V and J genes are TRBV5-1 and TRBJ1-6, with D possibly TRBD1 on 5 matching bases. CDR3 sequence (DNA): TGCGCCAGCAGCTTGGCAGGGCGTTCACCCCTCCACTTT. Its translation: CASSLAGRSPLHF.